What follows describes a single T cell receptor beta chain. It lacks a known antigen. Base quality data are lacking; no much larger clone is found one base away. This sample was included in a study of T cell responses to AZD1222 COVID-19 vaccine listed by TCRdb under 2021. About the full investigation: Because spike-specific TCR depth and breadth did not differ between the two schedules, AZD1222 recipients who got a second dose at roughly 4 weeks were pooled with those who got a second dose at roughly 12 weeks. TCR sequencing covered more than 230 trial participants: about 210 given two doses of AZD1222 and 26 given two doses of MenACWY control vaccine. Trial participants were enrolled by age into subgroups of 18-55, 56-69 and 70-plus years, and about 150, 27 and 61 TCR-sequenced participants, respectively, were included in these subgroups. Results and caveats for the whole study, not just this receptor: Epitopes outside the regions mutated in the B.1.351 and B.1.1.7 variants were reportedly recognized by nearly half of the unique spike-specific TCRs. No day 14 peak-response samples were available, so repertoires were characterized only after the peak T cell response. Participants were mostly white British and included more females than males, and it was suggested by the authors that clonal diversity may have been underestimated. Only five or six AZD1222 recipients were SARS-CoV-2 seropositive at baseline, limiting conclusions about previously exposed vaccinees. In the small 56-69-year group, the increase in depth fell short of significance, most likely because of low power. The whole spike protein was spanned by vaccine-associated CD4 TCRs, and dominant responses were seen in regions 160-218 and 743-854. A significant rise in spike-specific TCR breadth and depth was observed after two AZD1222 doses relative to day 0 and relative to MenACWY recipients.

The time point label corresponds to: baseline before first vaccination. Vaccinee samples were obtained from the UK trials COV001 and COV002, which included a single-blind randomized controlled phase 2/3 trial of AZD1222 (ChAdOx1 nCoV-19) in healthy adults. For TCRbeta chain sequencing, PBMC samples were collected from trial participants at day 0 and at day 28 after the second dose. In the germline V gene, CDR1 corresponds to KGHSH and CDR2 to LQKENI. Counted from cysteine to phenylalanine, this CDR3 has 17 amino acids. CDR3 DNA is the only sequence kept; it has 51 bases, read in frame from the first base. V was cut back by 4 bases and J by 0 bases, leaving a gap of 13 bases between them. The CDR3 regions of human TCRbeta chains were analyzed by immunosequencing. The authors' analysis ran thus. TCRs in the repertoires were compared against a reference library of SARS-CoV-2-specific TCRs that had been generated with the MIRA antigen-specificity platform. Breadth was defined as the fraction of unique TCRs that were SARS-CoV-2-associated, and depth was defined as the fraction of total T cells that were SARS-CoV-2-associated. Using the MIRA data, each spike-specific TCR was mapped to the spike region that the TCR reacts to and placed in a CD4 or CD8 class. Log10-transformed breadth and depth values were compared by one-way ANOVA with Sidak's multiple comparisons tests. Here the immuneACCESS table is served through TCRdb, limited to in-frame sequences with V and J called. Missing clones are a known gap in these copies; in checked studies unresolved V genes cover under half, and the rest lacks a known reason. For V, J and clone size, that table is used; D and trimming come from the DNA. This sample gives 95,000 to 110,000 clones in total; around nine tenths of them show up just once. The top ten clones comprise around 8.7% of the sample.

The chain employs TRBV18 and TRBJ1-6, with a weak D call of TRBD1 (6 bases match). The sequences come from peripheral blood, collected on day 0 of AZD1222 vaccination. The clonotype originates from an adult in good health. The nucleotides are TGTGCCAGCTCACGTGGAACAGGGAGCTCCTATAATTCACCCCTCCACTTT. Its protein product is CASSRGTGSSYNSPLHF.